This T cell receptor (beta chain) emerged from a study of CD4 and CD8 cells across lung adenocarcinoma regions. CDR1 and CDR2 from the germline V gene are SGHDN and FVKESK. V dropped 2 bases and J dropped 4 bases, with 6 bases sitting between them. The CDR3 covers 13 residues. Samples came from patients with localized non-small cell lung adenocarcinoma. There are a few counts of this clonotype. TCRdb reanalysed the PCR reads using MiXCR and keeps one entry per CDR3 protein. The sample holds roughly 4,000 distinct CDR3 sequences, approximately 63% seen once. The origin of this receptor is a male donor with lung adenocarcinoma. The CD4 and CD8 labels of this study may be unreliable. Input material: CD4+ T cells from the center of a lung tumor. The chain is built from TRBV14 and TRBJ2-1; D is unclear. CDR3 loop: CASSQRVYNEQFF. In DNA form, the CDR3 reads TGTGCCAGCAGCCAAAGGGTATACAATGAGCAGTTCTTC.